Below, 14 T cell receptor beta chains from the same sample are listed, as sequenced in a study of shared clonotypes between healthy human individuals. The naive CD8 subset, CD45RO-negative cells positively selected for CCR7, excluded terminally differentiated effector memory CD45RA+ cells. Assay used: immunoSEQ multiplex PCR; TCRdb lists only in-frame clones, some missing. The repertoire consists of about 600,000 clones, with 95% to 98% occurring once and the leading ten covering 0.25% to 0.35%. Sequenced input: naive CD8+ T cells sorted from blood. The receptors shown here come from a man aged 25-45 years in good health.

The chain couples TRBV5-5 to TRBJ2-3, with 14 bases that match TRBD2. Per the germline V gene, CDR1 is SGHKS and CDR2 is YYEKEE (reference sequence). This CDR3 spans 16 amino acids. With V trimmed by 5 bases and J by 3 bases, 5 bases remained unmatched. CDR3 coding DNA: TGTGCCAGCAGTCCCGGGACTAGCGGGAGAACAGATACGCAGTATTTT. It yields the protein CASSPGTSGRTDTQYF. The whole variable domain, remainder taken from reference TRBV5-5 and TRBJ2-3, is DAGVTQSPTHLIKTRGQQVTLRCSPISGHKSVSWYQQVLGQGPQFIFQYYEKEERGRGNFPDRFSARQFPNYSSELNVNALLLGDSALYLCASSPGTSGRTDTQYFGPGTRLTVL.

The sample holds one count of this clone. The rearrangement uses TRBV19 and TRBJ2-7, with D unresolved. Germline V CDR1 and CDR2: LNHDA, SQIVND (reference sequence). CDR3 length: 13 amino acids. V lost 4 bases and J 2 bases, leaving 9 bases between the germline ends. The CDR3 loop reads CASSSFTAYEQYF. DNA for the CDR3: TGTGCCAGTAGTAGTTTTACAGCCTACGAGCAGTACTTC. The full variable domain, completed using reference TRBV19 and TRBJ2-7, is DGGITQSPKYLFRKEGQNVTLSCEQNLNHDAMYWYRQDPGQGLRLIYYSQIVNDFQKGDIAEGYSVSREKKESFPLTVTSAQKNPTAFYLCASSSFTAYEQYFGPGTRLTVT.

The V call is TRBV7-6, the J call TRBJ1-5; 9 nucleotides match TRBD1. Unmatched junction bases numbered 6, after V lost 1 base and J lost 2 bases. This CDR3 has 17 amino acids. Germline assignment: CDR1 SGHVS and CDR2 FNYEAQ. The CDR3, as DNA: TGTGCCAGCAGCTTAGTCGCCGGGGACAGGGGCAATCAGCCCCAGCATTTT. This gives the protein CASSLVAGDRGNQPQHF.

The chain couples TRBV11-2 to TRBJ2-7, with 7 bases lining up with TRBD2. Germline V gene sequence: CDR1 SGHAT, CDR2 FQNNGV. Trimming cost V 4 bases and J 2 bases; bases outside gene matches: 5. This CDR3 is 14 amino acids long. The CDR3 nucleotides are TGTGCCAGCAGCTCCATCCTAGCGGCCTACGAGCAGTACTTC. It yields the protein CASSSILAAYEQYF.

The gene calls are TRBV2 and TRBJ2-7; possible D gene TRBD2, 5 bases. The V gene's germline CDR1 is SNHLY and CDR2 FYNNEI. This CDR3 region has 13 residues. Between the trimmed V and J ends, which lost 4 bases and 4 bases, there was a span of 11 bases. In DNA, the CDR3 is TGTGCCAGCAGTGGGACTGTGTTTTACGAGCAGTACTTC. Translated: CASSGTVFYEQYF.

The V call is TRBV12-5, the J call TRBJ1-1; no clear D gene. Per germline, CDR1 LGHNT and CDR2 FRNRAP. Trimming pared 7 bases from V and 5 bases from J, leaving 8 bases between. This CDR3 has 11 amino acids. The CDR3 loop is CASALGTEAFF. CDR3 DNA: TGTGCTAGTGCCCTGGGGACTGAAGCTTTCTTT.

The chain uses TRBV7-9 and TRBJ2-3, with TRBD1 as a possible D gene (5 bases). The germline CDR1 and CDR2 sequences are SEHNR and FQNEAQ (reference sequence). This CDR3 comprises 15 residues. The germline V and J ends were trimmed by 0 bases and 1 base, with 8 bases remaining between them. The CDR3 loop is CASSLALGGTDTQYF. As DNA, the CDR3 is TGTGCCAGCAGCTTAGCGCTAGGGGGCACAGATACGCAGTATTTT.

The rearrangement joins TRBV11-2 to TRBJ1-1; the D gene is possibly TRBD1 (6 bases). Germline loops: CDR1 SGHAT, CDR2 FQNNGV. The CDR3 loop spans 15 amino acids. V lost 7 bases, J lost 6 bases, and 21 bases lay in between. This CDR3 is CASTLTGGPTPEAFF. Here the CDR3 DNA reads TGTGCCAGCACCCTGACCGGGGGCCCTACCCCTGAAGCTTTCTTT.

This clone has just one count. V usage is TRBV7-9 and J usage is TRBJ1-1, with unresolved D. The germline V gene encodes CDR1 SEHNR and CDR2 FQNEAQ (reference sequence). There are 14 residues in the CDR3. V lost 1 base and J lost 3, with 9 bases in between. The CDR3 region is CASSLVGIHTEAFF. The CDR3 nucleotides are TGTGCCAGCAGCTTAGTTGGGATCCACACTGAAGCTTTCTTT.

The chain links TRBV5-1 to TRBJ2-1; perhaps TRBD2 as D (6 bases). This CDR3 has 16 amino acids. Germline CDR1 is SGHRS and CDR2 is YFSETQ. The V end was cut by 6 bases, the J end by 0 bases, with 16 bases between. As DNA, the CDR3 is TGCGCCAGCAATCTCATTGAGGGAGGCTCCTACAATGAGCAGTTCTTC. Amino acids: CASNLIEGGSYNEQFF.

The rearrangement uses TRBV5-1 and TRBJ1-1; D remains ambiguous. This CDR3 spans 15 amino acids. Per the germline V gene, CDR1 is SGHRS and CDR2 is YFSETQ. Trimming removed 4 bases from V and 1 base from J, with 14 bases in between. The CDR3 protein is CASSPAWASNTEAFF. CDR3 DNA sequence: TGCGCCAGCAGCCCTGCTTGGGCTTCGAACACTGAAGCTTTCTTT.

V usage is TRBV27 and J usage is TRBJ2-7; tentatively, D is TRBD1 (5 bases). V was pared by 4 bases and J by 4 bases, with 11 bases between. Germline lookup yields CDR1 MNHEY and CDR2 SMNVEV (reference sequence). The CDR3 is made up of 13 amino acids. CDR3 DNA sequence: TGTGCCAGCAGTTGGGGCGACACATACGAGCAGTACTTC. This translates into CASSWGDTYEQYF.

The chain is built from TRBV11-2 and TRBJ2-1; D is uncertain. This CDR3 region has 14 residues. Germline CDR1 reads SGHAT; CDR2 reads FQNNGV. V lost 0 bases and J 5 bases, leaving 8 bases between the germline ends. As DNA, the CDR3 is TGTGCCAGCAGCTTAGATTATAGGGACAATGAGCAGTTCTTC. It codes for CASSLDYRDNEQFF.

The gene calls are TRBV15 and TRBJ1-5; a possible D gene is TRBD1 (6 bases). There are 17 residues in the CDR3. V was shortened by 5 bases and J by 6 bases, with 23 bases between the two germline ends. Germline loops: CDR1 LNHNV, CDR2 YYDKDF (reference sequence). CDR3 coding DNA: TGTGCCACCAGCCCTTCGGGGGCGGTAGTGGGTCGTCAGCCCCAGCATTTT. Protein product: CATSPSGAVVGRQPQHF.